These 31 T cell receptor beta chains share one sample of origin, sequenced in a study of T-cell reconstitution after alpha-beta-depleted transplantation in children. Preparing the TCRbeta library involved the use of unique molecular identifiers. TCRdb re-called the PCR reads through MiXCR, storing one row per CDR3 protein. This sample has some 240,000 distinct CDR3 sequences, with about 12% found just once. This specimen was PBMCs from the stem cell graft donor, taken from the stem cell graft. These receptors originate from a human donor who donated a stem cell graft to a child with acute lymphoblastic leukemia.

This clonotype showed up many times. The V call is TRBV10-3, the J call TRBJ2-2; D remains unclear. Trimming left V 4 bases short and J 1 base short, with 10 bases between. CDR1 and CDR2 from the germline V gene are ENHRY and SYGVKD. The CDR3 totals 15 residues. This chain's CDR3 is CAISGAAMNTGELFF. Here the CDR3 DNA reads TGTGCCATCAGTGGGGCCGCGATGAACACCGGGGAGCTGTTTTTT.

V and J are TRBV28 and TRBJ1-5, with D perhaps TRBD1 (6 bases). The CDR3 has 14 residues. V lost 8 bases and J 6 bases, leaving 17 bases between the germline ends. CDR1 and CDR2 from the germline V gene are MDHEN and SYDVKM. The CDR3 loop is CASLGHREVQPQHF. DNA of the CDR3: TGTGCCAGCCTGGGACATCGTGAAGTTCAGCCCCAGCATTTT.

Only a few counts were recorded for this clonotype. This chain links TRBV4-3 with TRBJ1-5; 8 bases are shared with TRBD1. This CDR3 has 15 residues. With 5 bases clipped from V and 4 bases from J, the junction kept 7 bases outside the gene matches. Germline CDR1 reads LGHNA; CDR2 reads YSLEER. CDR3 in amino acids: CASSNGQGANQPQHF. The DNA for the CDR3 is TGCGCCAGCAGCAACGGACAGGGCGCTAATCAGCCCCAGCATTTT.

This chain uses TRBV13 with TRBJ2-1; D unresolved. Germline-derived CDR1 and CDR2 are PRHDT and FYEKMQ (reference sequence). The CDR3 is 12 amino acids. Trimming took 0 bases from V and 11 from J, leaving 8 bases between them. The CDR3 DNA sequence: TGTGCCAGCAGCTTAGGTTTAGCAAAGCAGTTCTTC. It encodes CASSLGLAKQFF.

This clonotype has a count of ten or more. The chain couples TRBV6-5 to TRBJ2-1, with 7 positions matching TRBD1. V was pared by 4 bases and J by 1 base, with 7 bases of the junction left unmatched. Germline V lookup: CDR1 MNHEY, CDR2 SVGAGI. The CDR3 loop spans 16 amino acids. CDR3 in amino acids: CASSLYGQASYNEQFF. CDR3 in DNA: TGTGCCAGCAGTTTATATGGACAGGCTTCCTACAATGAGCAGTTCTTC.

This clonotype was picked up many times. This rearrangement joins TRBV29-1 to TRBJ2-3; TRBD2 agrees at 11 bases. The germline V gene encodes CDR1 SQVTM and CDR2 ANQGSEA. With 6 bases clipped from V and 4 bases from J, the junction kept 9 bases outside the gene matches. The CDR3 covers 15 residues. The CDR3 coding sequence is TGCAGCGTGCAGCTACTAGCGGGAGTTGCAGATACGCAGTATTTT. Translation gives CSVQLLAGVADTQYF.

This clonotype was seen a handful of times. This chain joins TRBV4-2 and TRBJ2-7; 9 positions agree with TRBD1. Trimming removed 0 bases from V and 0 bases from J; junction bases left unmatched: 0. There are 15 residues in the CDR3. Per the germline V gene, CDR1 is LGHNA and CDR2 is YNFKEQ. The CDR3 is CASSQEDRGSYEQYF. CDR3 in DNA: TGTGCCAGCAGCCAAGAGGACAGGGGCTCCTACGAGCAGTACTTC.

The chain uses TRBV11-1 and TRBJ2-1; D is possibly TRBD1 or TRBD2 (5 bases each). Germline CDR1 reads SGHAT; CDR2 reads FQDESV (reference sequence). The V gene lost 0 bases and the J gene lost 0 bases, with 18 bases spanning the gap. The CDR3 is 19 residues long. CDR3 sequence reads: CASSLARGVDRNSYNEQFF. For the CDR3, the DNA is TGTGCCAGCAGCTTAGCGAGGGGAGTGGATAGGAACTCCTACAATGAGCAGTTCTTC.

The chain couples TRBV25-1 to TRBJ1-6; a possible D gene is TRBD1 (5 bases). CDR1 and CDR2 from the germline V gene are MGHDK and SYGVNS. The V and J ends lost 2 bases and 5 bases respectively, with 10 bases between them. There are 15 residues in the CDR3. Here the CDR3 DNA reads TGTGCCAGCAGTGAAGGGGACGGGAATAATTCACCCCTCCACTTT. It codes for CASSEGDGNNSPLHF.

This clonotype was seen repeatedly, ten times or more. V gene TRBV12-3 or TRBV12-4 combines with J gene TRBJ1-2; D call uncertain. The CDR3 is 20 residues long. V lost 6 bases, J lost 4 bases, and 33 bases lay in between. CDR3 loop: CASRRAYPDRVSLEFYGYTF. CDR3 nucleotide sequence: TGTGCCAGCAGGCGGGCTTACCCGGATCGGGTTTCTTTGGAGTTCTATGGCTACACCTTC.

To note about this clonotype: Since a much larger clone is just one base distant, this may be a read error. CDR3 nucleotides: TGCGCCAGCAGCTTGGATCAGGGCAGCGATGGCAACACCTTC. Translated: CASSLDQGSDGNTF. This chain joins TRBV5-1 and TRBJ1-2; perhaps TRBD1 as D (5 bases). The CDR3 is 14 amino acids. CDR1 is SGHRS, CDR2 YFSETQ, per germline.

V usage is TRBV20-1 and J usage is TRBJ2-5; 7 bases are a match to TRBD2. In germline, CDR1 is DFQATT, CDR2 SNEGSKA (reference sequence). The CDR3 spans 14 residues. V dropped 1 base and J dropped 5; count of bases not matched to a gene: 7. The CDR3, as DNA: TGCAGTGCTAGAGGGGGGGGTAGTTGGGAGACCCAGTACTTC. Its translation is CSARGGGSWETQYF.

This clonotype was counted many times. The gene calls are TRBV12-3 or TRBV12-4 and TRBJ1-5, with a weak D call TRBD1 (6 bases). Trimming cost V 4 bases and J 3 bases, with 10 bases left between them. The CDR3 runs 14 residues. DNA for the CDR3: TGTGCCAGCAGTTCTCAGGGGACCAATCAGCCCCAGCATTTT. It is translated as CASSSQGTNQPQHF.

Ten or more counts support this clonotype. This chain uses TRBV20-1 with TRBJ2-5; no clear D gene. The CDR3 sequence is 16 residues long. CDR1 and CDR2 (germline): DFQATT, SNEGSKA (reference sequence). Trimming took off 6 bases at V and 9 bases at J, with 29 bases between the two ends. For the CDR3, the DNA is TGCAGTGCGTTGGATAGCTATCACCAAGAGAGTGCGGCCCAGTACTTC. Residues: CSALDSYHQESAAQYF.

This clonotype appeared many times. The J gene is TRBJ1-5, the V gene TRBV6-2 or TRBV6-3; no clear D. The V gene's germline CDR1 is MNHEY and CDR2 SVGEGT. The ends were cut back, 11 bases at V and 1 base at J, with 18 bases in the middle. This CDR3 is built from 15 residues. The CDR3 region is CASSRALRSNQPQHF. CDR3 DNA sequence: TGTGCCTCTTCCCGAGCCCTCAGAAGCAATCAGCCCCAGCATTTT.

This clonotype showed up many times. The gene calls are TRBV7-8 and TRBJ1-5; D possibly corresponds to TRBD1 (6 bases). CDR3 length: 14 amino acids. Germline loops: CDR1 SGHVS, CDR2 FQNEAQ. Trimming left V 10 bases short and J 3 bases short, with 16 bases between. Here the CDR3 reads CATGQQFNNQPQHF. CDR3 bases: TGTGCCACCGGACAGCAATTTAACAATCAGCCCCAGCATTTT.

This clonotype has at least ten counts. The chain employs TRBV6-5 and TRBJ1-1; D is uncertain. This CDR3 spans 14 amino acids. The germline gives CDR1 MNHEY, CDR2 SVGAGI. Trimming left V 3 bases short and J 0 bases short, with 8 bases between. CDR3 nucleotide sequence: TGTGCCAGCAGTTATGGGCACCTGAACACTGAAGCTTTCTTT. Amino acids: CASSYGHLNTEAFF.

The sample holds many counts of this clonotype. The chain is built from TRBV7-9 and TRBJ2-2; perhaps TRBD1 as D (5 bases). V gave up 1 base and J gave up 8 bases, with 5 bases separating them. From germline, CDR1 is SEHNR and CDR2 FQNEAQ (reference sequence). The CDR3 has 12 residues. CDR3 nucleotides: TGTGCCAGCAGCTTAGGACAGGGGGAGCTGTTTTTT. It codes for CASSLGQGELFF.

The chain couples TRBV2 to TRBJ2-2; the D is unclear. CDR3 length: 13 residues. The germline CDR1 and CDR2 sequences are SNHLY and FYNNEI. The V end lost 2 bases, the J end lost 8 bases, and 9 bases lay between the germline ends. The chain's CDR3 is CASSESWRGELFF. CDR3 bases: TGTGCCAGCAGTGAATCCTGGAGAGGGGAGCTGTTTTTT.

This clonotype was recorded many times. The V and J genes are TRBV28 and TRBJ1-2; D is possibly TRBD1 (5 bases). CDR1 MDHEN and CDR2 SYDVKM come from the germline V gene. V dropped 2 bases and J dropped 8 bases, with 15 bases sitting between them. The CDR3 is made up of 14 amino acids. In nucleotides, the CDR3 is TGTGCCAGCAGTTTAGTAGGGGCAGCGGGAGGCTACACCTTC. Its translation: CASSLVGAAGGYTF.

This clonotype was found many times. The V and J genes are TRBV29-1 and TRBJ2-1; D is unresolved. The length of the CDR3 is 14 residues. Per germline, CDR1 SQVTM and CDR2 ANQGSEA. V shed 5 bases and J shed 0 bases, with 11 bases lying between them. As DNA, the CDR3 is TGCAGCGTTCGACCCACGAGCTCCTACAATGAGCAGTTCTTC. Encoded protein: CSVRPTSSYNEQFF.

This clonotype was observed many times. The CDR3 DNA sequence: TGTGCCAGCAGCCAAGAGGTATCGGAGACCCAGTACTTC. Residues: CASSQEVSETQYF. The rearrangement joins TRBV4-2 to TRBJ2-5; no firm D call. V lost 0 bases to trimming and J lost 5 bases, with 7 bases between them. CDR1 and CDR2 (germline): LGHNA, YNFKEQ. The CDR3 totals 13 residues.

The DNA of the CDR3 is TGCGCCAGCAGCTTGGTGACCGACGGCAATGAGCAGTTCTTC. Amino acid sequence: CASSLVTDGNEQFF. V gene TRBV5-1 combines with J gene TRBJ2-1; D is uncertain. There are 14 residues in the CDR3. Trimming stripped 0 bases from V and 6 bases from J, with 10 bases between. Germline V gives CDR1 SGHRS, CDR2 YFSETQ.

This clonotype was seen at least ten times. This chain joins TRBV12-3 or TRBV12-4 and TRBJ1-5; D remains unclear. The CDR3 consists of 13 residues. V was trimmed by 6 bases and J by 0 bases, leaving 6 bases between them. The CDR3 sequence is CASSAGSNQPQHF. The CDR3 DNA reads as TGTGCCAGCAGCGCAGGTAGCAATCAGCCCCAGCATTTT.

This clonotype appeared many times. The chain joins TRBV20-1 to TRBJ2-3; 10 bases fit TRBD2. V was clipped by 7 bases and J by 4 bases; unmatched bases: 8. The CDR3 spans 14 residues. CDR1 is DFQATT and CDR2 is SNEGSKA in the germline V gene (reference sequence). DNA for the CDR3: TGCAGTGGCACCCTAGCGGGAGTGGCAGATACGCAGTATTTT. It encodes CSGTLAGVADTQYF.

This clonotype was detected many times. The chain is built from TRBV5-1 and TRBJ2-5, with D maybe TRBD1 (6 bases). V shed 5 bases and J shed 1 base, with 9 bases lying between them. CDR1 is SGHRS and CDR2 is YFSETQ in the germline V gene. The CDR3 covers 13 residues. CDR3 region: CASRQGFQETQYF. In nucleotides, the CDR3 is TGCGCCAGCAGACAGGGCTTCCAAGAGACCCAGTACTTC.

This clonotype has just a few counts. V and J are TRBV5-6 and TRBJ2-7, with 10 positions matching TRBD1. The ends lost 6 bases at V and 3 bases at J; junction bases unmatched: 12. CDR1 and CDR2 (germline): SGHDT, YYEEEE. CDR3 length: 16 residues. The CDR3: CASNPRQGASYYEQYF. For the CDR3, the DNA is TGTGCCAGCAACCCAAGACAGGGGGCCTCATACTACGAGCAGTACTTC.

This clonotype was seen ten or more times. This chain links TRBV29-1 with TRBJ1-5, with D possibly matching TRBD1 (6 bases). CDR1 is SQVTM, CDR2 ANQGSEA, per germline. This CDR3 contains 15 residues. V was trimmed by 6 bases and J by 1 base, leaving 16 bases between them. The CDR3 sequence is CSVAGRGGSNQPQHF. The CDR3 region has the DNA TGCAGCGTCGCCGGGCGAGGGGGAAGCAATCAGCCCCAGCATTTT.

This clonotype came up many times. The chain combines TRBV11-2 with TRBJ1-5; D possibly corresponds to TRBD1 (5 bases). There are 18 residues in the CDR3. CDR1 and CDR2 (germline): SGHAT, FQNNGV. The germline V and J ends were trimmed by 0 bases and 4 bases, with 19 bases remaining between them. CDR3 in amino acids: CASSLDRKVGGTNQPQHF. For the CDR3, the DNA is TGTGCCAGCAGCTTAGACAGGAAAGTCGGAGGGACTAATCAGCCCCAGCATTTT.

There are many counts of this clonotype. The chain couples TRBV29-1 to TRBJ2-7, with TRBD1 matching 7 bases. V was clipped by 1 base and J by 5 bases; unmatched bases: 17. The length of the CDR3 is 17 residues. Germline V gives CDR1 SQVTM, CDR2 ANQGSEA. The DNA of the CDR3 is TGCAGCGTTGAAGGTAACCCTAGGACAGGAGGTGGCAACGAGCAGTACTTC. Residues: CSVEGNPRTGGGNEQYF.

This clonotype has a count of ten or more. CDR3 region: CASRILQGLVEAFF. CDR3 nucleotides: TGTGCCAGCAGGATCCTACAGGGGCTGGTCGAGGCTTTCTTT. This chain joins TRBV6-2 or TRBV6-3 and TRBJ1-1; 7 bases fit TRBD1. After removal of 6 bases from V and 11 bases from J, the junction contained 15 bases not matched to a gene. Germline lookup yields CDR1 MNHEY and CDR2 SVGEGT. This CDR3 is built from 14 residues.